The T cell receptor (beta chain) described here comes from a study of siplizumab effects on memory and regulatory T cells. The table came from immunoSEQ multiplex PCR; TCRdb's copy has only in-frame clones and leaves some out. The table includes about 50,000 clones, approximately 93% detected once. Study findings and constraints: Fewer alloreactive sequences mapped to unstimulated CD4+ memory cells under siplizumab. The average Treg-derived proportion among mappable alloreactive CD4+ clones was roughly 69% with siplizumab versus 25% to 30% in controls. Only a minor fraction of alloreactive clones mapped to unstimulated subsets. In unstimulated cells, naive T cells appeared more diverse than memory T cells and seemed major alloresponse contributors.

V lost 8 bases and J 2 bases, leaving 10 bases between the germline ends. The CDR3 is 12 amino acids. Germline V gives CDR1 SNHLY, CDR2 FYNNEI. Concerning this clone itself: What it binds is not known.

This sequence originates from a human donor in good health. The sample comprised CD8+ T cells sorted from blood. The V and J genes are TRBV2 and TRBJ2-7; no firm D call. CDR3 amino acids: CASGPRAYEQYF. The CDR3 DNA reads TGTGCCAGCGGGCCTAGAGCCTACGAGCAGTACTTC. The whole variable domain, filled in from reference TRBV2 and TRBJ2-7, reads EPEVTQTPSHQVTQMGQEVILRCVPISNHLYFYWYRQILGQKVEFLVSFYNNEISEKSEIFDDQFSVERPDGSNFTLKIRSTKLEDSAMYFCASGPRAYEQYFGPGTRLTVT.